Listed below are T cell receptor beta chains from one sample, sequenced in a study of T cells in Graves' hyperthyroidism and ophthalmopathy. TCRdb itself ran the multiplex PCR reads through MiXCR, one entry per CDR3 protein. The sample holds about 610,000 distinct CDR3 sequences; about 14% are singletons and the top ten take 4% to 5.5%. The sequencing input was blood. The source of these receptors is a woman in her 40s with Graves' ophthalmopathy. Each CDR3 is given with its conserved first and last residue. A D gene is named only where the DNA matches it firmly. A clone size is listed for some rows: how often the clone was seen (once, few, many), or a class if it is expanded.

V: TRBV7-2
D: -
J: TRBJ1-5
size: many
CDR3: CASATGGPQHF
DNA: TGTGCCAGCGCTACGGGGGGGCCCCAGCATTTT

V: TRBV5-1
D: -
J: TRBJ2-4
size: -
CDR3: CASRLKNGAKNIQYF
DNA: TGCGCCAGCAGATTGAAGAACGGGGCCAAAAACATTCAGTACTTC

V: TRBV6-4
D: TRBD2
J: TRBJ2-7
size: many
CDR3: CASSILAGEREQYF
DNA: TGTGCCAGCAGCATACTAGCGGGAGAACGCGAGCAGTACTTC

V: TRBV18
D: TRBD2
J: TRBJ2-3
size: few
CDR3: CANSPPQRETDTQYF
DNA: TGTGCCAACTCACCACCCCAGCGGGAGACAGATACGCAGTATTTT

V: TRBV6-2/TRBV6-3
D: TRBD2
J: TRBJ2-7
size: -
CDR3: CASSLIPQREGYEQYF
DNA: TGTGCCAGCAGTCTCATCCCGCAGCGGGAGGGGTACGAGCAGTACTTC

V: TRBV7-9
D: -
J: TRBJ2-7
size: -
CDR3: CASSLNPRGEQYF
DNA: TGTGCCAGCAGCTTAAACCCGAGGGGCGAGCAGTACTTC

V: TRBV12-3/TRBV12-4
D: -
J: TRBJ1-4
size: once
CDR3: CASSFTVRAVKAKLFF
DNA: TGTGCCAGCAGTTTTACGGTGAGGGCCGTTAAGGCAAAACTGTTTTTT

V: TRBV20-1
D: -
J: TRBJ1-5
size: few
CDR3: CSARDPGSPGWPQHF
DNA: TGCAGTGCTAGAGATCCGGGCAGCCCGGGCTGGCCCCAGCATTTT

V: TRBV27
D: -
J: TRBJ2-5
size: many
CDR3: CASSSGQPQETQYF
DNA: TGTGCCAGCAGTTCCGGACAGCCTCAAGAGACCCAGTACTTC

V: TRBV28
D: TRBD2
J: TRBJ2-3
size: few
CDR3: CASSFGTSGRVDTQYF
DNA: TGTGCCAGCAGTTTTGGGACTAGCGGGAGGGTAGATACGCAGTATTTT

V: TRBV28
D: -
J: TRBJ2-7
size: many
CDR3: CASSLSPGVAYEQYF
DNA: TGTGCCAGCAGTTTATCCCCAGGGGTGGCCTACGAGCAGTACTTC

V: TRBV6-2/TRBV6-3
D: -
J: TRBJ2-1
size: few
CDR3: CASSYSRGDNEQFF
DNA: TGTGCCAGCAGTTACTCCCGGGGAGACAATGAGCAGTTCTTC

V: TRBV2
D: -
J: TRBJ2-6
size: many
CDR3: CASSDRVGANVLTF
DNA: TGTGCCAGCAGTGACAGGGTTGGGGCCAACGTCCTGACTTTC

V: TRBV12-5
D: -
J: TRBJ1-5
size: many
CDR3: CASLVLVRPQHF
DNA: TGTGCTAGTCTCGTATTAGTACGGCCCCAGCATTTT

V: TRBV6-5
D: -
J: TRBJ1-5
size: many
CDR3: CATRRFSNQPQHF
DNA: TGTGCCACTCGACGGTTTAGCAATCAGCCCCAGCATTTT

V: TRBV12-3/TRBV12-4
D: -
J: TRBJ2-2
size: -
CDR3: CASSDLGGYTGELFF
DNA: TGTGCCAGCAGTGATCTAGGGGGTTACACCGGGGAGCTGTTTTTT

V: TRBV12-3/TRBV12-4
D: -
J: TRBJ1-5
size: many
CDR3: CASSRTIYISTKQPQHF
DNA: TGTGCCAGCAGTCGTACTATCTATATTTCAACCAAGCAGCCCCAGCATTTT

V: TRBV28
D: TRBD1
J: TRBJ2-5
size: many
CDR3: CASSFETGVQETQYF
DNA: TGTGCCAGCAGTTTCGAAACAGGGGTCCAAGAGACCCAGTACTTC

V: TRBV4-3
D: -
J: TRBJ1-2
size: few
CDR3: CASSHDRNYGYTF
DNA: TGCGCCAGCAGCCACGACAGAAACTATGGCTACACCTTC

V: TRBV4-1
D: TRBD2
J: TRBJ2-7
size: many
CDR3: CASSLILAGPGDEQYF
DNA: TGCGCCAGCAGCCTTATTTTAGCGGGCCCCGGGGACGAGCAGTACTTC

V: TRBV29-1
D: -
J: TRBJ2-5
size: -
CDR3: CSVIPGALQETQYF
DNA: TGCAGCGTTATCCCAGGGGCATTACAAGAGACCCAGTACTTC

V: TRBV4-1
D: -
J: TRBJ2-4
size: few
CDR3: CASSQVIQQNIQYF
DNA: TGCGCCAGCAGCCAAGTAATACAGCAAAACATTCAGTACTTC

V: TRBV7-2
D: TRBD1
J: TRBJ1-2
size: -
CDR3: CASSSGQGVWGYTF
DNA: TGTGCCAGCAGCTCCGGACAGGGGGTGTGGGGCTACACCTTC

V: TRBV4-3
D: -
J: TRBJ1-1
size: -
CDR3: CASSQAMNTEAFF
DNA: TGCGCCAGCAGCCAGGCGATGAACACTGAAGCTTTCTTT

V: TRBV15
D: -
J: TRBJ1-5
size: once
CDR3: CATSRDHGQPQHF
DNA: TGTGCCACCAGCAGAGATCATGGTCAGCCCCAGCATTTT

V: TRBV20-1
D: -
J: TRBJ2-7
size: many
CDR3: CSALLEFSYEQYF
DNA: TGCAGTGCTCTACTAGAATTCTCCTACGAGCAGTACTTC

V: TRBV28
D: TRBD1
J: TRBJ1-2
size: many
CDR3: CASSSRDRGPPNYGYTF
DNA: TGTGCCAGCAGTTCCCGTGACAGGGGCCCTCCTAACTATGGCTACACCTTC

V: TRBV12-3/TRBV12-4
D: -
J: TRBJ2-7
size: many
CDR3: CASSFGGASYEQYF
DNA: TGCGCCAGCAGCTTTGGGGGAGCCTCTTACGAGCAGTACTTC

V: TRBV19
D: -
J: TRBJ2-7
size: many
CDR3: CASTAGQLASYEQYF
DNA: TGTGCCAGTACCGCGGGACAGCTAGCCTCCTACGAGCAGTACTTC

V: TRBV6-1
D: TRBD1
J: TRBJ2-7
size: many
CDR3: CASSPGTVPYEQYF
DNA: TGTGCCAGCAGTCCAGGGACAGTTCCCTACGAGCAGTACTTC

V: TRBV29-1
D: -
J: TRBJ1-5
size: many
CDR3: CSVVIGGSNQPQHF
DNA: TGCAGCGTTGTTATAGGCGGTAGCAATCAGCCCCAGCATTTT

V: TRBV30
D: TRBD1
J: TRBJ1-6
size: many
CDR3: CAWTGTASYNSPLHF
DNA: TGTGCCTGGACTGGGACAGCTTCCTATAATTCACCCCTCCACTTT

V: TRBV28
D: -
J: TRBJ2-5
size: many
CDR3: CASKEGAGETQYF
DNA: TGTGCCAGCAAGGAGGGAGCCGGGGAGACCCAGTACTTC

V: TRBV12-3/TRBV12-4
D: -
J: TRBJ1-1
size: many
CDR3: CASSQLSEAFF
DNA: TGTGCCAGCAGTCAATTATCCGAAGCTTTCTTT

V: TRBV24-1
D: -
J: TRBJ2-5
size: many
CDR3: CATSPAGETQYF
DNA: TGTGCCACCAGCCCTGCCGGGGAGACCCAGTACTTC

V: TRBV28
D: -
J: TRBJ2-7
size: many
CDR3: CASSRYSYEQYF
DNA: TGTGCCAGCAGTCGGTACTCCTACGAGCAGTACTTC

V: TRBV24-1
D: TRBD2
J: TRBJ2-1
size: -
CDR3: CATSDPTSGKVNEQFF
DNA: TGTGCCACCAGTGACCCGACTAGCGGGAAGGTCAATGAGCAGTTCTTC

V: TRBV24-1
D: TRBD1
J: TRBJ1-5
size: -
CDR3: CATSVGTVFNQPQHF
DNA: TGTGCCACCAGTGTCGGGACAGTCTTCAATCAGCCCCAGCATTTT

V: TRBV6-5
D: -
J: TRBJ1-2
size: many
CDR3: CASSYSQYGGYTF
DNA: TGTGCCAGCAGTTACTCACAGTACGGGGGCTACACCTTC

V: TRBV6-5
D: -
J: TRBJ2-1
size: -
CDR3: CASSYGGSYNEQFF
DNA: TGTGCCAGCAGTTACGGCGGCTCCTACAATGAGCAGTTCTTC

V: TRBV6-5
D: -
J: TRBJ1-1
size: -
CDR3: CASSYDGAAFF
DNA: TGTGCCAGCAGTTACGACGGCGCAGCTTTCTTT

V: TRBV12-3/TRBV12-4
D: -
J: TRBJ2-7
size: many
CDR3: CASSPTSGNEQYF
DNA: TGTGCCAGCAGTCCCACCTCCGGGAACGAGCAGTACTTC

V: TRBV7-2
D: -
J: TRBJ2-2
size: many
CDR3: CASRTGELFF
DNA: TGTGCCAGCAGAACCGGGGAGCTGTTTTTT

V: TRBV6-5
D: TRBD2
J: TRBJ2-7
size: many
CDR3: CASKGGLDPYEQYF
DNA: TGTGCCAGCAAGGGAGGGCTAGACCCCTACGAGCAGTACTTC

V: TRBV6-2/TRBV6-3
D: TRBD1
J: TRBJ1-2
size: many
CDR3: CASEKQGAGYTF
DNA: TGTGCCAGCGAGAAGCAGGGGGCTGGCTACACCTTC

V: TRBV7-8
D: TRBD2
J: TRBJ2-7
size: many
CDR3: CASSLGYQREGLEQYF
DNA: TGTGCCAGCAGCTTAGGGTACCAGCGGGAGGGCCTCGAGCAATACTTC

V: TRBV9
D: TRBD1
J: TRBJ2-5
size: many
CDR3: CASSDRTGEETQYF
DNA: TGTGCCAGCAGCGACCGGACAGGGGAAGAGACCCAGTACTTC

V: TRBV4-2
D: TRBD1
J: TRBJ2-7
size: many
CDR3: CASSQAVGTGDSYEQYF
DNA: TGTGCCAGCAGCCAAGCTGTTGGGACAGGGGATTCCTACGAGCAGTACTTC

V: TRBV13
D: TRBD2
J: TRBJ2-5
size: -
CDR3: CASSATSGLLETQYF
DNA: TGTGCCAGCAGCGCGACTAGCGGGTTGTTAGAGACCCAGTACTTC

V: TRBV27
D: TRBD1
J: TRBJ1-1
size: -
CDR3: CTSRLTGGDPPDTEAFF
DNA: TGTACCAGCAGGCTGACAGGGGGCGACCCTCCGGACACTGAAGCTTTCTTT

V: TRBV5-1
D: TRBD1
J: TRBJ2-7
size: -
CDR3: CASSWTGTGSYEQYF
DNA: TGCGCCAGCAGCTGGACCGGGACAGGCTCCTACGAGCAGTACTTC

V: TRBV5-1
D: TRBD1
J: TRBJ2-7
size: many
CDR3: CASSFLGDRSYEQYF
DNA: TGCGCCAGCAGCTTCCTAGGGGACAGGTCCTACGAGCAGTACTTC

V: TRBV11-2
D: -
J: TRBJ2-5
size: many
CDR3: CASSSVRETQYF
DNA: TGTGCCAGCAGCTCAGTCAGAGAGACCCAGTACTTC